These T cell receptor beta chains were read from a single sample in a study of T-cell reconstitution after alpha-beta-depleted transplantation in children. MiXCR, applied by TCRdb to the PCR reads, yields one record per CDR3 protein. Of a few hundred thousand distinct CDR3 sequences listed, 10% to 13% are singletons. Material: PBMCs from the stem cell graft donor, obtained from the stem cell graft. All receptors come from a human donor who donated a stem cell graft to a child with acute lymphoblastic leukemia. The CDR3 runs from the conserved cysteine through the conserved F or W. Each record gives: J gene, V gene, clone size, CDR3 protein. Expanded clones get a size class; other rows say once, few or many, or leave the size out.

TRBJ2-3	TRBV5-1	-	CASSLGLAGLADTQYF
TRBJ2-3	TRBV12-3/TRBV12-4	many	CASRTTSNTDTQYF
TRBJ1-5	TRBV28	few	CASSLGQGPWPQHF
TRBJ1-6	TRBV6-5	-	CASSYSAGNSPLHF
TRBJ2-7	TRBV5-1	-	CASSLPGRGEQYF
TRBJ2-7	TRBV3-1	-	CASSQDTVSYDQYF
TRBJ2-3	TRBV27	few	CASSPGLAGRTDTQYF
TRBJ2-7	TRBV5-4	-	CASSRPGQGSGEQYF
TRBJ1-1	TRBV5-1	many	CASSPLSTEAFF
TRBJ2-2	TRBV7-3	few	CASSRTSNTGELFF
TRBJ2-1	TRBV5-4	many	CASSLVGSVDEQFF
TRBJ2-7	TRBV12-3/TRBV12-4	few	CASITGTGGPYEQYF
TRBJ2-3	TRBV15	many	CATSSGYTGTKTDTQYF
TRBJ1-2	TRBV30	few	CAWKPTGGPYGYTF
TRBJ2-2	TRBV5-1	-	CASNRDRNTGELFF
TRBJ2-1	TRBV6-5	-	CASSSIAGGPGYNEQFF
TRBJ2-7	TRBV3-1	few	CASSHGTSVSLYEQYF
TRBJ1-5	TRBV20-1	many	CSASLPGWGNQPQHF
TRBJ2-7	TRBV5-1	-	CASSLIGATYEQYF
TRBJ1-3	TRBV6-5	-	CASSYMSLSGNTIYF
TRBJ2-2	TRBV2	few	CASIGQGAGELFF
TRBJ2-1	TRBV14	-	CASSLGTSGTWAPTMSSSWFF
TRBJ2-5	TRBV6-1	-	CASSRGTSGLGGETQYF
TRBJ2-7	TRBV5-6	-	CASSFVLTTEHSSYEQYF
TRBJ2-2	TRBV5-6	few	CASSLDYQTGELFF
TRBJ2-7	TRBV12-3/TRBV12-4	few	CASSHSSGWSSYEQYF
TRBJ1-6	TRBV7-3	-	CASSLTGMDWGSPLHF
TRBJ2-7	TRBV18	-	CASSSNRDSSYEQYF
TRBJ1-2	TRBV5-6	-	CASSLSGGYTF
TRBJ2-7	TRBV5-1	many	CASSFPGRSYEQYF
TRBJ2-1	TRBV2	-	CASGVGEAYNEQFF
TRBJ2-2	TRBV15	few	CATSIEGYGTGELFF
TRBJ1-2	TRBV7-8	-	CASSSTREANYGYTF
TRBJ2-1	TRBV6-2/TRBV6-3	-	CASSYSTGAPPPYEQFF
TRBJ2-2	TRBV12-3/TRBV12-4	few	CASSLQGFTGELFF
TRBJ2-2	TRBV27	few	CASSLGLAGEKGELFF
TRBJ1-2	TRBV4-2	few	CASSQDGINYGYTF
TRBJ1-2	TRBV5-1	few	CASSTGGGNYGYTF